This entry describes one T cell receptor beta chain. Antigen unknown. The V gene end was trimmed by 5 bases and the J gene end by 6 bases; junction bases not matched to a gene: 4. CDR1 and CDR2 (germline): MDHEN, SYDVKM. The CDR3 totals 12 residues. The data derive from a study of cytomegalovirus exposure and HLA in healthy donors. Notes on the study in general: Many donors shared some public TCRs, even though most TCR sequences were rare. Analysis was performed later, and it showed HLA-associated TCR beta chains to be more clonally expanded than equally common others. Among TCR beta chains, those listed as cytomegalovirus-associated numbered more than 150. Most TCR beta V segments were productive about 90% or about 30% of the time in an earlier analysis.

PCR involved 60 Vbeta and 13 Jbeta primers. Clones were read by immunoSEQ multiplex PCR, and TCRdb kept only the in-frame ones, dropping some. The table shows tens of thousands of clones, with approximately 76% occurring only once. Material: PBMCs. This receptor was identified in a man aged 30 to 45 in good health and CMV-seropositive. V gene TRBV28 combines with J gene TRBJ2-7; 7 bases are shared with TRBD2. CDR3: CASSRTSGEQYF. In DNA, the CDR3 is TGTGCCAGCAGTCGGACTAGTGGCGAGCAGTACTTC.